These 15 T cell receptor beta chains originate from one sample sequenced in a study of blood T cell repertoires in COVID-19. Method: immunoSEQ multiplex PCR; TCRdb's copy keeps in-frame clones and lacks some. The sample shows over 100,000 clones, 86% of them seen only once. Sequenced material: peripheral blood. These receptors originate from a middle-aged man with acute or convalescent COVID-19.

This chain connects TRBV5-1 to TRBJ2-1, with 11 positions matching TRBD2. The CDR3 is 16 residues long. J was trimmed by 6 bases and V by 6 bases; bases with no gene match: 11. CDR1 and CDR2 from the germline V gene are SGHRS and YFSETQ. In DNA form, the CDR3 reads TGCGCCAGCACCCTAGCGGGGGGCCCCTTCGGCAATGAGCAGTTCTTC. Protein sequence: CASTLAGGPFGNEQFF.

This clone was seen a single time. This chain joins TRBV18 and TRBJ1-6; D is unclear. Per the germline V gene, CDR1 is KGHSH and CDR2 is LQKENI. Trimming took off 9 bases at V and 0 bases at J, with 18 bases between the two ends. The CDR3 is 17 amino acids. CDR3 sequence reads: CASSFETGSSYNSPLHF. CDR3 nucleotide sequence: TGTGCCAGTAGCTTCGAGACGGGTAGCTCCTATAATTCACCCCTCCACTTT.

The chain carries TRBV10-3 and TRBJ1-3; tentatively, D is TRBD1 (5 bases). CDR1 is ENHRY, CDR2 SYGVKD, per germline. This CDR3 has 13 residues. Trimming stripped 11 bases from V and 4 bases from J, with 15 bases between. The CDR3 DNA is TGTGCCCTAAAAGGGGATGGAGGAAACACCATATATTTT. Protein sequence: CALKGDGGNTIYF.

The chain has TRBV15 and TRBJ1-5; TRBD1 matches 9 bases. The CDR3 is 15 amino acids. Germline-derived CDR1 and CDR2 are LNHNV and YYDKDF (reference sequence). V lost 1 base and J lost 6; bases outside the gene matches: 4. CDR3 in amino acids: CATSRGTQGAQPQHF. The CDR3 DNA reads TGTGCCACCAGCAGAGGAACACAGGGGGCTCAGCCCCAGCATTTT.

The table lists this clone with a count of one. This chain links TRBV7-9 with TRBJ1-2, with D perhaps matching TRBD1 (5 bases). V was shortened by 5 bases and J by 5 bases, with 18 bases between the two germline ends. Germline V CDR1 and CDR2: SEHNR, FQNEAQ (reference sequence). The CDR3 contains 15 residues. The DNA for the CDR3 is TGTGCCAGCAGCCCCACCGGGGGGGTAGAGTATGGCTACACCTTC. Translation gives CASSPTGGVEYGYTF.

This clone is a singleton in its sample. It is likely a read error, because the conserved phenylalanine at the end of the CDR3 is missing. No DNA is shown, since the ends of the CDR3 on it are uncertain; the CDR3 is the one TCRdb lists. This chain joins TRBV29-1 and TRBJ1-2. Germline-derived CDR1 and CDR2 are SQVTM and ANQGSEA. The CDR3 totals 10 residues, both ends included. CDR3 in amino acids: CSVDSVGSFG.

This chain uses TRBV18 with TRBJ1-3, with a weak D call TRBD1 (5 bases). The CDR3 loop spans 15 amino acids. Per germline, CDR1 KGHSH and CDR2 LQKENI. The germline V and J ends were trimmed by 5 bases and 0 bases, with 11 bases remaining between them. The DNA for the CDR3 is TGTGCCAGCTCAGCAGACAGAAGCTCTGGAAACACCATATATTTT. It specifies CASSADRSSGNTIYF. Together with reference TRBV18 and TRBJ1-3, the CDR3 gives the full variable domain: NAGVMQNPRHLVRRRGQEARLRCSPMKGHSHVYWYRQLPEEGLKFMVYLQKENIIDESGMPKERFSAEFPKEGPSILRIQQVVRGDSAAYFCASSADRSSGNTIYFGEGSWLTVV.

V and J are TRBV4-2 and TRBJ1-1, with 10 positions matching TRBD1. The CDR3 extends over 16 amino acids. The germline V gene encodes CDR1 LGHNA and CDR2 YNFKEQ. With V trimmed by 2 bases and J by 5 bases, 8 bases remained unmatched. DNA for the CDR3: TGTGCCAGCAGCCAATTTCGGGACAGGGGTGAAACTGAAGCTTTCTTT. This translates into CASSQFRDRGETEAFF.

This rearrangement joins TRBV5-1 to TRBJ1-6; perhaps TRBD1 as D (5 bases). Deletions cut 2 bases from V and 7 bases from J, with 13 bases between. Looked up from germline, CDR1 is SGHRS and CDR2 is YFSETQ. The CDR3 consists of 15 residues. CDR3 loop: CASSFGGERNSPLHF. The CDR3 DNA follows: TGCGCCAGCAGCTTTGGAGGGGAACGAAATTCACCCCTCCACTTT.

The rearrangement links TRBV5-5 to TRBJ1-1; possible D gene TRBD1, 6 bases. Per the germline V gene, CDR1 is SGHKS and CDR2 is YYEKEE (reference sequence). The V gene lost 3 bases and the J gene lost 1 base, with 13 bases spanning the gap. The CDR3 is made up of 15 amino acids. The CDR3 sequence is CASSSQGMANTEAFF. In DNA form, the CDR3 reads TGTGCCAGCAGCTCGCAGGGGATGGCGAACACTGAAGCTTTCTTT.

This rearrangement joins TRBV24-1 to TRBJ2-4, with D maybe TRBD1 (5 bases). The V end lost 5 bases, the J end lost 5 bases, and 12 bases lay between the germline ends. The CDR3 loop spans 14 amino acids. CDR1 is KGHDR, CDR2 SFDVKD, per germline. This chain's CDR3 is CATSGGPEENIQYF. As DNA, the CDR3 is TGTGCCACCAGTGGGGGCCCCGAGGAAAACATTCAGTACTTC.

CDR3 residues: CASSRKTSGSYSYNEQFF. CDR3 nucleotides: TGTGCCAGCAGCCGAAAGACTAGCGGGAGTTACTCCTACAATGAGCAGTTCTTC. The chain is built from TRBV4-2 and TRBJ2-1; TRBD2 matches at 12 bases. The CDR3 is made up of 18 amino acids. Germline-derived CDR1 and CDR2 are LGHNA and YNFKEQ. Trimming removed 4 bases from V and 0 bases from J; junction bases left unmatched: 7.

The chain combines TRBV14 with TRBJ2-5, with D unresolved. V was clipped by 6 bases and J by 4 bases, with 6 bases between them. This CDR3 has 11 amino acids. Germline CDR1 is SGHDN and CDR2 is FVKESK. The CDR3 is CASSLRETQYF. Written as DNA, the CDR3 is TGTGCCAGCAGTCTTAGAGAGACCCAGTACTTC. Complete variable domain (other parts from reference TRBV14 and TRBJ2-5): EAGVTQFPSHSVIEKGQTVTLRCDPISGHDNLYWYRRVMGKEIKFLLHFVKESKQDESGMPNNRFLAERTGGTYSTLKVQPAELEDSGVYFCASSLRETQYFGPGTRLLVL.

Details on this clone: The junction departs from the called germline gene at one end, perhaps through a read error. This chain uses TRBV7-9 with TRBJ2-3; weak D call: TRBD1 (5 bases). Germline-derived CDR1 and CDR2 are SEHNR and FQNEAQ (reference sequence). There are 17 residues in the CDR3. CDR3 DNA: TGTGCCAGCACCTTATATTCCATTGGCAGGGGCACAGATACGCAGTATTTT. Amino acid sequence: CASTLYSIGRGTDTQYF.

The CDR3 protein is CASSPNIGTGGFGYGYTF. Written as DNA, the CDR3 is TGTGCCAGCTCACCGAACATTGGGACAGGGGGATTTGGCTATGGCTACACCTTC. The chain combines TRBV18 with TRBJ1-2; 11 bases are shared with TRBD1. V lost 3 bases to trimming and J lost 4 bases; unmatched junction nucleotides: 13. The CDR3 loop spans 18 amino acids. CDR1 KGHSH and CDR2 LQKENI come from the germline V gene.